This T cell receptor (beta chain) was sequenced during a study of cytomegalovirus exposure and HLA in healthy donors. Across the study: Genotyping showed roughly 83% of roughly 390 donors falling in the Caucasian-associated ancestry cluster.

With 3 bases removed from V and 2 bases from J, the gap between germline ends came to 10 bases. The CDR3 runs to 14 residues. Germline assignment: CDR1 KGHSH and CDR2 LQKENI. The PCR employed 60 Vbeta primers together with 13 Jbeta primers. Sequencing used immunoSEQ multiplex PCR; TCRdb keeps in-frame clones, though not all of them. The table lists roughly 120,000 clones, 55% to 65% of them singletons. The chain carries TRBV18 and TRBJ1-2; D possibly corresponds to TRBD1 (5 bases). Sequencing was performed on PBMCs. This receptor was taken from a man in his forties or fifties in good health and CMV-seropositive. CDR3 DNA sequence: TGTGCCAGCTCACCCACGACAGACAACTATGGCTACACCTTC. Amino acids: CASSPTTDNYGYTF.